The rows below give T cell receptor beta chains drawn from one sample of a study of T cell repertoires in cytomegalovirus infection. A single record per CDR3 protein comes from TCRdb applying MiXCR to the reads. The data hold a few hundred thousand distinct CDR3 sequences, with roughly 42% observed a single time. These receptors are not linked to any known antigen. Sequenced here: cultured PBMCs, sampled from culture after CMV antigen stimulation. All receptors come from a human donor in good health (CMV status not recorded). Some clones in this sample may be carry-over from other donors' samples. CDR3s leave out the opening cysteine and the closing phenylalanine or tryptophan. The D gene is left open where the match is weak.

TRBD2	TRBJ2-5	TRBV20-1	SAKSKTGGETQY
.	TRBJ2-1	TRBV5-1	ASSLAWGTLNEQF
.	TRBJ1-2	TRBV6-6	ASNEGYGYT
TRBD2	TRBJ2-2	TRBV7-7	ASSLWTSHTGELF
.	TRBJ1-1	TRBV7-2	ASSLVVVTNTEAF
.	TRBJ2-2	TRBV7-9	ASSLEIYTGELF
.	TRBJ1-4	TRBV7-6	ASRPTGSLSEKLF
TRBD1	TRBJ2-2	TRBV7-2	ASRLGQANTGELF
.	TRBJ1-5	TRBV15	ATSRQARDQPQH
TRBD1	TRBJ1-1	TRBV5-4	ASSRGTGVGNTEAF
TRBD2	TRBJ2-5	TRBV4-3	ASSRHLAGGAETQY
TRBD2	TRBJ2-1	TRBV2	ASSEGRGGLYNEQF
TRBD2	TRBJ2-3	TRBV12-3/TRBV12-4	ASRSGASTDTQY
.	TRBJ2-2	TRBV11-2	ASSFLGPGGGGELF
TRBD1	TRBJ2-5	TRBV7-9	ASLTGGETQY
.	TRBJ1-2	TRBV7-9	ASSSNTARGGYGYT
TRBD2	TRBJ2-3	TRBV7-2	ASSYGTSGTDTQY
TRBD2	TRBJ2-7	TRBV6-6	ASRTPSGSYEQY
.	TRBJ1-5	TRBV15	ATSQASNQPQH
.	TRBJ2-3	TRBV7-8	ATSPVDSTDTQY
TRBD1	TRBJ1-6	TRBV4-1	ASSQEGQVHSPLH
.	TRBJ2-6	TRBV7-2	ASSPRWGLSGANVLT
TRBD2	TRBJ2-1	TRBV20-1	SAATSGGYNEQF
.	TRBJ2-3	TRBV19	ASSQGTFTDTQY
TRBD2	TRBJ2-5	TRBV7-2	ASSRTSAQETQY
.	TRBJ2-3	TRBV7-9	ASSFIGRSTDTQY
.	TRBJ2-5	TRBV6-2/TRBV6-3	ASSYGAPQETQY
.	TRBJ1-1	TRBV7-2	ASSLGPSTEAF
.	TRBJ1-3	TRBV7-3	ASSKGQTSGNTIY
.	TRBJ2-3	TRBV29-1	SVEGSLTDTQY
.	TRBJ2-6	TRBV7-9	ASSLALGSGANVLT
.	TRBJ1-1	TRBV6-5	ASSYGRQGEVAF
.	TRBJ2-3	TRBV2	ASTVTRPPTDTQY
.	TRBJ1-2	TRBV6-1	ASRSDSLRGYT
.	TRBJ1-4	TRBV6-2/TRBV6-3	ASSYFSIRRTNEKLF
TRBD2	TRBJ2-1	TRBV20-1	SANPGLANEQF
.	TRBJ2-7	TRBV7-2	AAFGRAYEQY
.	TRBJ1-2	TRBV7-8	ASSLGTAGGYT
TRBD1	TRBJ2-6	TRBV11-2	ASSLRGPGANVLT
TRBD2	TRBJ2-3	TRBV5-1	ASSLASSGGINTQY
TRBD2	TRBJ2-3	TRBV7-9	ASSLGTSGSSGDTQY
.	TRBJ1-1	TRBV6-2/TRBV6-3	ASSYSYGNTEAF
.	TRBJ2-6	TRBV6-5	ASSGATGANVLT
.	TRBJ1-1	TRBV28	ASTPPGRTYTHTEAF
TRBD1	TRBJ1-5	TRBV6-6	ASRVGTGMRQPQH
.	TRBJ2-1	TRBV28	ASSFLHNEQF
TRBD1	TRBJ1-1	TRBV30	AWSVRTGGQAF
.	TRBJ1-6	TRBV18	ASSGESYNSPLH
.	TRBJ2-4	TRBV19	ASSIHGALAKNIQY
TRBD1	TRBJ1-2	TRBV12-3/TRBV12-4	ASSTPGQGASGYT
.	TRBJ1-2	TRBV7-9	ASSLEEEWYGYT
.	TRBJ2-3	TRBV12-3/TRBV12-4	ASSFRRRGSTDTQY